This TCR beta chain was sequenced for a study of human T cells and chemical hapten exposure. Individual cDNA molecules each carried unique molecular identifiers attached by the library. TCRdb itself ran the RACE reads through MiXCR, one entry per CDR3 protein. The sample lists 65,000 to 100,000 distinct CDR3 sequences; 6.5% to 8% were seen once. Time point: patch test 2, 6 weeks after DPC sensitization. As to treatment: therapeutic diphenylcyclopropenone sensitization with weekly scalp DPC. Unfractionated whole blood yielded the extracted total RNA. This clonotype was recorded a few times. Trimming cost V 4 bases and J 15 bases, with 22 bases left between them. The CDR3 sequence is 13 residues long. Germline-derived CDR1 and CDR2 are SQVTM and ANQGSEA.

Here the sequenced sample was whole blood, taken in connection with sensitization to the hapten diphenylcyclopropenone (DPC). V and J are TRBV29-1 and TRBJ2-1, with D unresolved. This TCR came from a woman aged 25 to 45 with alopecia areata. Some clones in this sample may be carry-over from other donors' samples. CDR3: CSVARTPRGEVFF. The CDR3 DNA reads TGCAGCGTTGCCCGCACCCCAAGAGGAGAGGTGTTCTTC.